Reported below is one TCR beta chain. What it recognizes is unknown. TCRdb used MiXCR to reprocess the multiplex PCR reads, holding one entry per CDR3 protein. Of 150,000 to 250,000 distinct CDR3 sequences in the sample, 30% to 40% are singletons; the top ten hold 4.3%. The sample comes from a study of breast tumors, draining lymph nodes, adjacent tissues. Findings of the study overall: Tumor and nontumor repertoires were significantly more similar in luminal-like than in basal-like breast cancer. Tumor T cell lymph node origin was a supported hypothesis, not proven. Tumor repertoires ranked between lymph nodes and nontumor tissue in diversity, with V and J gene preferences.

Axillary draining lymph nodes of breast cancer patients supplied the node samples. From germline, CDR1 is MNHEY and CDR2 SVGAGI. V shed 5 bases and J shed 7 bases, with 18 bases lying between them. The CDR3 sequence is 14 residues long. The J gene is TRBJ2-7, the V gene TRBV6-5; D is possibly TRBD1 (6 bases). The sample comprised axillary lymph node tissue. The clonotype comes from a female donor with breast cancer. Some clones in this sample may be carry-over from other donors' samples. The CDR3 is CASSHDRNTGEQYF. The CDR3 DNA reads TGTGCCAGCAGTCACGACAGGAACACCGGGGAGCAGTACTTC.